The 9 T cell receptor beta chains below come from one sample, sequenced in a study of graft-versus-host responses after intestinal transplantation. Some clones are missing from TCRdb's copy, which holds only in-frame ones; the method was immunoSEQ multiplex PCR. The table has under 75,000 clones, almost 90% seen once. For these TCRs, the target antigens are not known. The input for sequencing was unstimulated CD8+ T cells sorted from spleen or lymph node cells, taken before transplant. The receptor set was obtained from a human donor who was the organ donor for an intestinal transplant.

This clone has only a few counts. The V and J genes are TRBV6-1 and TRBJ1-2; TRBD1 aligns across 8 bases. The CDR3 loop spans 14 amino acids. CDR1 is MNHNS and CDR2 is SASEGT in the germline V gene. V gave up 6 bases and J gave up 6 bases; unmatched junction bases: 9. The CDR3 region has the DNA TGTGCCAGCAGACCTAAAACGGACAGGGATGGCTACACCTTC. Translating it yields CASRPKTDRDGYTF.

The chain recombines TRBV19 with TRBJ2-2; D may be TRBD1 (5 bases). Trimming removed 3 bases at V and 6 bases at J, with 14 bases between. Germline V gene lookup returns CDR1 LNHDA and CDR2 SQIVND (reference sequence). CDR3 length equals 15 residues. The CDR3 coding sequence is TGTGCCAGTAGTATCGGGCCCACAGGAGCCGGGGAGCTGTTTTTT. Amino acids: CASSIGPTGAGELFF.

The genes are TRBV29-1 and TRBJ2-1; TRBD1 is a possible D gene (7 bases). CDR1 and CDR2 (germline): SQVTM, ANQGSEA. The CDR3 runs 15 residues. Trimming removed 6 bases at V and 1 base at J, with 16 bases between. CDR3 in amino acids: CSVGGTERSYNEQFF. The CDR3 bases are TGCAGCGTAGGGGGGACAGAACGTTCCTACAATGAGCAGTTCTTC.

Remarks on this clone: Within the sample, other DNA sequences also encode this same CDR3. The V call is TRBV2, the J call TRBJ2-5; perhaps TRBD1 as D (5 bases). The germline V gene has CDR1 SNHLY and CDR2 FYNNEI. The CDR3 totals 16 residues. Trimming left V 7 bases short and J 0 bases short, with 18 bases between. This chain's CDR3 is CASKSLGHKYQETQYF. CDR3 nucleotide sequence: TGTGCCAGCAAAAGTCTGGGGCATAAGTACCAAGAGACCCAGTACTTC. Using reference TRBV2 and TRBJ2-5 for the parts outside the CDR3, the full variable domain is EPEVTQTPSHQVTQMGQEVILRCVPISNHLYFYWYRQILGQKVEFLVSFYNNEISEKSEIFDDQFSVERPDGSNFTLKIRSTKLEDSAMYFCASKSLGHKYQETQYFGPGTRLLVL.

The chain employs TRBV11-2 and TRBJ2-1, with D perhaps matching TRBD2 (6 bases). The CDR3 consists of 15 residues. The germline V gene encodes CDR1 SGHAT and CDR2 FQNNGV. V was pared by 5 bases and J by 0 bases, with 11 bases between. The CDR3 loop is CASSPGELSYNEQFF. CDR3 nucleotides: TGTGCCAGCAGCCCGGGGGAACTCTCCTACAATGAGCAGTTCTTC.

The chain employs TRBV28 and TRBJ1-1; a possible D gene is TRBD1 (5 bases). The CDR3 contains 16 residues. The V gene's germline CDR1 is MDHEN and CDR2 SYDVKM. V was trimmed by 6 bases and J by 3 bases, leaving 20 bases between them. The DNA for the CDR3 is TGTGCCAGCAGCCTGCGTGGGGGAGGCAAGGACACTGAAGCTTTCTTT. Protein: CASSLRGGGKDTEAFF.

V is TRBV7-9 and J is TRBJ2-1, with 10 bases lining up with TRBD1. V was clipped by 8 bases and J by 2 bases; unmatched bases: 9. The CDR3 length is 16 residues. Looked up from germline, CDR1 is SEHNR and CDR2 is FQNEAQ (reference sequence). DNA of the CDR3: TGTGCCAGCGGTGACAGGGGGCCTTCTCCCTACAATGAGCAGTTCTTC. Protein product: CASGDRGPSPYNEQFF. Variable domain in full (rest from reference TRBV7-9 and TRBJ2-1): DTGVSQNPRHKITKRGQNVTFRCDPISEHNRLYWYRQTLGQGPEFLTYFQNEAQLEKSRLLSDRFSAERPKGSFSTLEIQRTEQGDSAMYLCASGDRGPSPYNEQFFGPGTRLTVL.

This chain uses TRBV29-1 with TRBJ2-7; TRBD1 matches at 7 bases. The CDR3 length is 15 residues. Losses at the gene ends were 4 bases for V and 3 bases for J; bases not matched to a gene: 12. Germline V gene sequence: CDR1 SQVTM, CDR2 ANQGSEA. Here the CDR3 reads CSVVVVGAGGYEQYV. The CDR3 nucleotides are TGCAGCGTTGTCGTAGTTGGGGCAGGGGGCTACGAGCAGTACGTC.

J is TRBJ2-3 and V is TRBV7-9, with 14 positions matching TRBD2. CDR1 is SEHNR and CDR2 is FQNEAQ in the germline V gene (reference sequence). The J segment lost 3 bases and the V segment lost 2 bases, leaving 10 bases of the junction unmatched. The CDR3 has 19 amino acids. CDR3 coding DNA: TGTGCCAGCAGCTTACCCCCCACCGGGACTAGCGGGGGAACAGATACGCAGTATTTT. Encoded protein: CASSLPPTGTSGGTDTQYF.